One and the same sample provided the 25 T cell receptor beta chains below, sequenced in a study of response to subunit inactivated influenza vaccine. TCRdb fed the RT-PCR reads into MiXCR, producing one record per CDR3 protein. The data show 700,000 to 900,000 distinct CDR3 sequences, with 21% seen just once and about 9.4% held by the top ten. Sequenced here: PBMCs from blood, sampled roughly 5 days after vaccination. Every receptor here comes from a man over 45 who received an inactivated influenza vaccine.

The CDR3 nucleotides read TGTGCCAGCAGTAAAGGGACAGGGACGACCGGGGAGCTGTTTTTT. It is translated as CASSKGTGTTGELFF. The chain uses TRBV12-3 or TRBV12-4 and TRBJ2-2; 9 bases are a match to TRBD1. CDR3 size: 15 residues. V lost 5 bases and J lost 5; bases outside the gene matches: 6.

The sample holds a few counts of this clonotype. The chain combines TRBV7-9 with TRBJ2-5, with D possibly matching TRBD1 (5 bases). The germline CDR1 and CDR2 sequences are SEHNR and FQNEAQ (reference sequence). There are 15 residues in the CDR3. The V end lost 6 bases, the J end lost 3 bases, and 17 bases lay between the germline ends. The chain's CDR3 is CASSLMGQKEETQYF. The CDR3, as DNA: TGTGCCAGCAGTTTGATGGGGCAGAAAGAAGAGACCCAGTACTTC.

The rearrangement links TRBV11-1 to TRBJ2-5; 12 bases agree with TRBD1. V dropped 2 bases and J dropped 4; count of bases not matched to a gene: 14. The CDR3 runs 19 residues. CDR1 SGHAT and CDR2 FQDESV come from the germline V gene (reference sequence). This CDR3 reads CASSLLGRSGQGARETQYF. The DNA for the CDR3 is TGTGCCAGCAGCTTATTGGGTCGATCGGGACAGGGGGCGCGAGAGACCCAGTACTTC.

This clonotype was observed a few times. The junction does not match germline at one end; this may be a read error. This chain links TRBV30 with TRBJ2-7; TRBD1 aligns across 7 bases. The CDR3 has 11 amino acids. Germline CDR1 is GTSNPN and CDR2 is SVGIG (reference sequence). CDR3 region: CAWSSGGTHRF. In DNA form, the CDR3 reads TGTGCCTGGAGTTCAGGGGGTACCCACCGTTTC.

V and J are TRBV27 and TRBJ2-7; D possibly uses TRBD1 or TRBD2 (5 bases each). This CDR3 contains 14 residues. Per the germline V gene, CDR1 is MNHEY and CDR2 is SMNVEV (reference sequence). The germline V and J ends were trimmed by 8 bases and 2 bases, with 16 bases remaining between them. The CDR3 coding sequence is TGTGCCAGCCCAAGGTGGGACGGCACCTACGAGCAGTACTTC. It codes for CASPRWDGTYEQYF.

This clonotype was observed a few times. The chain employs TRBV6-1 and TRBJ1-6, with a weak D call TRBD1 (5 bases). The CDR3 is 18 amino acids. Deletions cut 5 bases from V and 0 bases from J, with 17 bases between. CDR1 and CDR2 (germline): MNHNS, SASEGT. CDR3 nucleotide sequence: TGTGCCAGCAGTCGAAAGGGACTGGAAAGCTCCTATAATTCACCCCTCCACTTT. Translated, it gives CASSRKGLESSYNSPLHF.

The genes are TRBV12-3 or TRBV12-4 and TRBJ2-2; 15 positions agree with TRBD2. Trimming removed 7 bases from V and 7 bases from J; junction bases left unmatched: 4. The CDR3 is 15 residues long. The CDR3 spells CASNGLAGGIGELFF. The CDR3 nucleotides read TGTGCCAGCAATGGACTAGCGGGGGGGATCGGGGAGCTGTTTTTT.

This clonotype has a handful of counts. The chain employs TRBV5-1 and TRBJ1-1; tentatively, D is TRBD1 (6 bases). Looked up from germline, CDR1 is SGHRS and CDR2 is YFSETQ. The CDR3 runs to 15 residues. Between the trimmed V and J ends, which lost 3 bases and 5 bases, there was a span of 17 bases. The chain's CDR3 is CASSSLGRGETEAFF. CDR3 DNA sequence: TGCGCCAGCAGCTCTCTAGGCAGGGGAGAGACTGAAGCTTTCTTT.

This clonotype has more than one count but fewer than ten. This chain links TRBV10-3 with TRBJ2-7, with D maybe TRBD1 (6 bases). Germline V lookup: CDR1 ENHRY, CDR2 SYGVKD. The CDR3 spans 13 residues. V was pared by 8 bases and J by 5 bases, with 16 bases between. The CDR3 sequence: CAILGAGADEQYF. DNA for the CDR3: TGTGCCATCCTGGGAGCAGGGGCAGACGAGCAGTACTTC.

This clonotype has a handful of counts. This chain joins TRBV7-2 and TRBJ2-5; possibly TRBD1 or TRBD2 for D (6 bases each). V shed 5 bases and J shed 2 bases, with 15 bases lying between them. The CDR3 covers 15 residues. CDR1 SGHTA and CDR2 FQGNSA come from the germline V gene. CDR3 in amino acids: CASSRGRGVQETQYF. DNA for the CDR3: TGTGCCAGCAGCCGGGGAAGGGGGGTACAAGAGACCCAGTACTTC.

This clonotype came up a few times. The genes are TRBV20-1 and TRBJ1-1, with a weak D call TRBD1 (5 bases). The length of the CDR3 is 13 residues. Per the germline V gene, CDR1 is DFQATT and CDR2 is SNEGSKA (reference sequence). V lost 3 bases and J lost 0, with 8 bases in between. The CDR3 sequence is CSASEGLNTEAFF. Written as DNA, the CDR3 is TGCAGTGCTAGTGAGGGACTGAACACTGAAGCTTTCTTT.

This rearrangement joins TRBV5-6 to TRBJ2-1; D remains ambiguous. The CDR3 consists of 11 residues. V lost 0 bases to trimming and J lost 10 bases, with 5 bases between them. Germline CDR1 SGHDT, CDR2 YYEEEE. The CDR3 DNA reads TGTGCCAGCAGCTTGGAGGAAGAGCAGTTCTTC. Protein: CASSLEEEQFF.

The rearrangement uses TRBV7-9 and TRBJ2-1, with D unresolved. Germline CDR1 is SEHNR and CDR2 is FQNEAQ (reference sequence). This CDR3 is 15 amino acids long. Trimming removed 0 bases at V and 1 base at J, with 7 bases between. In DNA, the CDR3 is TGTGCCAGCAGCTTAGCGGGATATTCCTACAATGAGCAGTTCTTC. It codes for CASSLAGYSYNEQFF.

V and J are TRBV11-3 and TRBJ2-1; perhaps TRBD1 as D (8 bases). CDR3 length: 15 residues. Deletions cut 4 bases from V and 10 bases from J, with 20 bases between. CDR1 SGHNT and CDR2 YENEEA come from the germline V gene. The CDR3 reads CASSSGRTGQREQFF. The CDR3 DNA is TGTGCCAGCAGCTCCGGGAGGACAGGGCAAAGGGAGCAGTTCTTC.

On this clonotype: A clone one base away is much larger, so this may be a read error. The J gene is TRBJ2-7, the V gene TRBV13; a possible D gene is TRBD1 (6 bases). The V end lost 10 bases, the J end lost 2 bases, and 30 bases lay between the germline ends. The CDR3 is made up of 18 amino acids. CDR1 is PRHDT and CDR2 is FYEKMQ in the germline V gene (reference sequence). CDR3 nucleotides: TGTGCCATCAGTTTAGGGGGACCGTGGGGGACGGAGCCCTACGAGCAGTACTTC. Its protein is CAISLGGPWGTEPYEQYF.

This clonotype has just a few counts. The rearrangement uses TRBV24-1 and TRBJ2-1, with 10 bases matching TRBD2. Germline V gene data show CDR1 as KGHDR and CDR2 as SFDVKD. This CDR3 has 16 residues. J gave up 4 bases and V 3 bases, and 5 bases lay outside the gene matches. The CDR3 nucleotides are TGTGCCACCAGTGATATAGGACTAGCGGCTTACAATGAGCAGTTCTTC. Translating gives CATSDIGLAAYNEQFF.

V gene TRBV6-2 or TRBV6-3 combines with J gene TRBJ2-2, with unresolved D. CDR1 and CDR2 from the germline V gene are MNHEY and SVGEGT. The CDR3 runs to 17 residues. V was cut by 6 bases and J by 1 base, with 18 bases left in between. The CDR3 is CASSSTYSTRNTGELFF. CDR3 nucleotides: TGTGCCAGCAGCTCCACATATTCGACTCGGAACACCGGGGAGCTGTTTTTT.

This clonotype was recorded a few times. The chain recombines TRBV14 with TRBJ2-1; no firm D call. Germline CDR1 SGHDN, CDR2 FVKESK. The germline V and J ends were trimmed by 2 bases and 6 bases, with 8 bases remaining between them. The CDR3 is 13 amino acids. The CDR3, as DNA: TGTGCCAGCAGCCAACTAGGCCCCAATGAGCAGTTCTTC. Translated, it gives CASSQLGPNEQFF.

The rearrangement uses TRBV20-1 and TRBJ2-5; 14 bases agree with TRBD2. CDR1 is DFQATT and CDR2 is SNEGSKA in the germline V gene (reference sequence). The CDR3 is 15 amino acids. Losses at the gene ends were 4 bases for V and 5 bases for J; bases not matched to a gene: 6. CDR3 region: CSATPTSGRAETQYF. CDR3 bases: TGCAGTGCTACTCCGACTAGCGGGAGGGCCGAGACCCAGTACTTC.

This clonotype has only a few counts. The chain employs TRBV7-8 and TRBJ2-1; tentatively, D is TRBD2 (6 bases). This CDR3 has 15 amino acids. The germline V gene encodes CDR1 SGHVS and CDR2 FQNEAQ. Trimming pared 6 bases from V and 5 bases from J, leaving 17 bases between. The CDR3: CASRQHVGGHNEQFF. The CDR3 DNA sequence: TGTGCCAGCAGGCAACACGTGGGGGGACACAATGAGCAGTTCTTC.

V usage is TRBV29-1 and J usage is TRBJ2-5; TRBD1 aligns across 8 bases. Germline CDR1 SQVTM, CDR2 ANQGSEA. V shed 7 bases and J 4 bases; nucleotides not matched to a gene: 8. This CDR3 has 13 amino acids. The CDR3 region is CSASRDRRETQYF. The DNA for the CDR3 is TGCAGCGCCTCCCGGGACAGGCGAGAGACCCAGTACTTC.

V and J are TRBV15 and TRBJ2-5; D unresolved. CDR1 is LNHNV and CDR2 is YYDKDF in the germline V gene (reference sequence). The CDR3 contains 14 residues. Trimming removed 0 bases at V and 0 bases at J, with 5 bases between. For the CDR3, the DNA is TGTGCCACCAGCAGAGATGGTTACCAAGAGACCCAGTACTTC. Translation: CATSRDGYQETQYF.

This clonotype was seen more than once but under ten times. This chain's CDR3 is CASSQVRLWGLAGADSYNEQFF. In DNA form, the CDR3 reads TGTGCCAGCAGCCAAGTTAGGCTTTGGGGACTAGCGGGGGCCGATTCCTACAATGAGCAGTTCTTC. This sequence joins TRBV14 and TRBJ2-1; 14 nucleotides align to TRBD2. The V gene end was trimmed by 1 base and the J gene end by 1 base; junction bases not matched to a gene: 15. Germline V lookup: CDR1 SGHDN, CDR2 FVKESK. CDR3 length: 22 residues.

This clonotype was detected only a few times. The chain is built from TRBV12-3 or TRBV12-4 and TRBJ1-4, with 8 bases that match TRBD1. The CDR3 consists of 14 residues. V dropped 4 bases and J dropped 11; count of bases not matched to a gene: 9. The CDR3 reads CASSWAGGAEKLFF. CDR3 in DNA: TGTGCCAGCAGTTGGGCAGGGGGCGCGGAGAAACTGTTTTTT.

This clonotype has at least ten counts. The chain combines TRBV12-3 or TRBV12-4 with TRBJ1-3, with unresolved D. This CDR3 contains 14 residues. The V and J ends lost 6 bases and 2 bases respectively, with 11 bases between them. The DNA of the CDR3 is TGTGCCAGCAGCTTTCCGGGTACTGGAAACACCATATATTTT. As protein: CASSFPGTGNTIYF.